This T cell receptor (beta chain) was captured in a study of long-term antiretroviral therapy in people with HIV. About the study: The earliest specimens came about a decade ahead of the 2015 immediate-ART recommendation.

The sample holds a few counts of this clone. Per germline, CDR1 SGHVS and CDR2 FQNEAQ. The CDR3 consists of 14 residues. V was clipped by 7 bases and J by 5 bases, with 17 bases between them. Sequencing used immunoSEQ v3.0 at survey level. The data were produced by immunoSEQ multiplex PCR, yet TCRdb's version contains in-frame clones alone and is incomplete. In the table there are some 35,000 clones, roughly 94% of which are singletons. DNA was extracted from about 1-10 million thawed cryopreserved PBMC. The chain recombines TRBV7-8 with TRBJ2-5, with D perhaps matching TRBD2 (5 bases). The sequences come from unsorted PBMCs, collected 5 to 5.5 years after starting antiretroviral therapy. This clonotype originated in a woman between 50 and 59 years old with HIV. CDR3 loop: CASNGGNRRETQYF. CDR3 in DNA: TGTGCCAGCAATGGTGGGAACCGGAGGGAGACCCAGTACTTC.